This TCR beta chain is from a study of shared clonotypes between healthy human individuals. Study context: Sampling drew on donors who were a couple of women and three men aged 18 to 49.

This clone was seen ten or more times. Other DNA sequences in the sample encode the same CDR3. The CDR3 has 13 amino acids. Germline-derived CDR1 and CDR2 are LNHDA and SQIVND (reference sequence). The V gene lost 5 bases and the J gene lost 5 bases, with 12 bases spanning the gap. Measured with immunoSEQ multiplex PCR; TCRdb has only the in-frame clones, and not every one. The top ten clones hold roughly 13% of a sample with about half a million clones, approximately 84% of them seen once. The donors, healthy adults who were HIV-negative, had experienced no recent acute infections or vaccinations. Roughly 90 million PBMCs served as the genomic DNA source for unsorted samples.

This clonotype originated in a woman in her thirties or forties in good health. Some clones in this sample may be carry-over from other donors' samples. V and J are TRBV19 and TRBJ2-5; D is perhaps TRBD1 (6 bases). Specimen: PBMCs. CDR3 protein: CASSRTGRETQYF. In nucleotides, the CDR3 is TGTGCCAGTAGTCGCACAGGGCGGGAGACCCAGTACTTC.